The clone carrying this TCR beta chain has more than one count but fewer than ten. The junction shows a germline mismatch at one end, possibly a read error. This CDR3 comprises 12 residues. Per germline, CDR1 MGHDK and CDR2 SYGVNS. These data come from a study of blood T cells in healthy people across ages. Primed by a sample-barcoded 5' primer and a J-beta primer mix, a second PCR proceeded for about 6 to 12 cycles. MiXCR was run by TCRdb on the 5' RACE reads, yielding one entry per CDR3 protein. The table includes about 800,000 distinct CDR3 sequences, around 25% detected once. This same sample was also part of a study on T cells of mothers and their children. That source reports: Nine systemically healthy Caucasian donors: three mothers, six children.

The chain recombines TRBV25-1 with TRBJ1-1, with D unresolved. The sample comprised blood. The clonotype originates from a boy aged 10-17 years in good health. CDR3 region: CAGSGMNTEAFF. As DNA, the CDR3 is TGTGCCGGCAGTGGAATGAACACTGAAGCTTTCTTT.